This passage covers 20 T cell receptor beta chains from one sample sequenced in a study of T cell repertoires in cytomegalovirus infection. Which antigens these TCRs recognize remains unknown. TCRdb re-called the reads through MiXCR, storing one row per CDR3 protein. The sample contains some 350,000 distinct CDR3 sequences, approximately 35% of which appear only once. Specimen: cultured PBMCs, collected from culture after CMV antigen stimulation. The receptors shown here come from a human donor in good health (CMV status not recorded). Some clones in this sample may be carry-over from other donors' samples.

The rearrangement joins TRBV12-3 or TRBV12-4 to TRBJ2-4; a weak D match, TRBD2 (6 bases). Deletions cut 3 bases from V and 4 bases from J, with 19 bases between. CDR3 length: 17 residues. CDR3 nucleotides: TGTGCCAGCAGTTTTAATCACGGGAGTGGGAAAAAAAACATTCAGTACTTC. Protein sequence: CASSFNHGSGKKNIQYF.

This clonotype was counted only a few times. The chain uses TRBV4-1 and TRBJ2-2, with D tentatively TRBD1 or TRBD2 (6 bases each). This CDR3 has 16 residues. Germline CDR1 is MGHRA and CDR2 is YSYEKL. The V and J ends lost 4 bases and 3 bases respectively, with 15 bases between them. The DNA for the CDR3 is TGCGCCAGCAGCCCCCAAGGGGGGAGGTACACCGGGGAGCTGTTTTTT. It specifies CASSPQGGRYTGELFF.

Ten or more counts support this clonotype. The J gene is TRBJ1-5, the V gene TRBV28, with 7 bases that match TRBD1. The germline CDR1 and CDR2 sequences are MDHEN and SYDVKM. The CDR3 loop spans 15 amino acids. With V trimmed by 2 bases and J by 3 bases, 4 bases remained unmatched. The CDR3 spells CASSLPGTVNQPQHF. The CDR3 bases are TGTGCCAGCAGTTTACCCGGGACAGTCAATCAGCCCCAGCATTTT.

The chain links TRBV27 to TRBJ2-7; D is perhaps TRBD1 or TRBD2 (5 bases each). V lost 5 bases to trimming and J lost 6 bases, with 14 bases between them. Germline CDR1 is MNHEY and CDR2 is SMNVEV (reference sequence). There are 13 residues in the CDR3. The CDR3 reads CASSGLGAPEQYF. The CDR3 DNA reads as TGTGCCAGCAGTGGCCTCGGGGCCCCCGAGCAGTACTTC.

The chain combines TRBV29-1 with TRBJ1-1; D remains ambiguous. V gave up 8 bases and J gave up 5 bases, with 12 bases separating them. This CDR3 contains 11 residues. Germline CDR1 is SQVTM and CDR2 is ANQGSEA. The CDR3 region has the DNA TGCAGCCTAAGCGAAGGTACTGAAGCTTTCTTT. This translates into CSLSEGTEAFF.

The V gene is TRBV20-1, the J gene TRBJ1-4, with TRBD1 as a possible D gene (5 bases). CDR1 and CDR2 (germline): DFQATT, SNEGSKA (reference sequence). V was pared by 3 bases and J by 0 bases, with 14 bases between. The CDR3 consists of 16 residues. The CDR3 DNA reads TGCAGTGCTAGTCTGAGCCGGGACCCAACTAATGAAAAACTGTTTTTT. Protein sequence: CSASLSRDPTNEKLFF.

The rearrangement joins TRBV30 to TRBJ2-1; D might be TRBD2 (6 bases). V was pared by 3 bases and J by 4 bases, with 16 bases between. Germline CDR1 and CDR2: GTSNPN and SVGIG (reference sequence). This CDR3 contains 15 residues. For the CDR3, the DNA is TGTGCCTGGAGGGCGGGACCGAGCTTATACAATGAGCAGTTCTTC. Translation gives CAWRAGPSLYNEQFF. The full variable domain, completed using reference TRBV30 and TRBJ2-1, is SQTIHQWPATLVQPVGSPLSLECTVEGTSNPNLYWYRQAAGRGLQLLFYSVGIGQISSEVPQNLSASRPQDRQFILSSKKLLLSDSGFYLCAWRAGPSLYNEQFFGPGTRLTVL.

Many counts were recorded for this clonotype. This chain uses TRBV19 with TRBJ2-2; 12 bases agree with TRBD2. The V segment lost 11 bases and the J segment 5 bases; nucleotides outside the gene matches: 6. CDR1 and CDR2 (germline): LNHDA, SQIVND (reference sequence). This CDR3 region has 14 residues. The CDR3 spells CACRTSGTTGELFF. In nucleotides, the CDR3 is TGTGCCTGCCGGACTAGCGGGACGACCGGGGAGCTGTTTTTT.

The chain employs TRBV12-3 or TRBV12-4 and TRBJ1-1; D is perhaps TRBD1 (5 bases). V lost 2 bases to trimming and J lost 7 bases, with 14 bases between them. The CDR3 spans 14 residues. The CDR3 DNA reads as TGTGCCAGCAGTTTACAGGCAGGGTTCGGTGAAGCTTTCTTT. Residues: CASSLQAGFGEAFF.

CDR3 nucleotide sequence: TGTGCCATCAGTGACCCGATCGCCAAAAACATTCAGTACTTC. Translation: CAISDPIAKNIQYF. The gene calls are TRBV10-3 and TRBJ2-4; D remains unclear. This CDR3 contains 14 residues. The V end was cut by 3 bases, the J end by 1 base, with 7 bases between. Germline V gives CDR1 ENHRY, CDR2 SYGVKD.

V and J are TRBV7-2 and TRBJ1-1; D is undetermined. Germline CDR1 and CDR2: SGHTA and FQGNSA. Trimming pared 1 base from V and 4 bases from J, leaving 10 bases between. The length of the CDR3 is 14 residues. The CDR3 coding sequence is TGTGCCAGCAGCTTAGATTTGGTCCGCACTGAAGCTTTCTTT. Translation: CASSLDLVRTEAFF.

A few counts support this clonotype. The chain joins TRBV6-5 to TRBJ2-7, with D perhaps matching TRBD1 or TRBD2 (5 bases each). V lost 3 bases and J 9 bases, leaving 15 bases between the germline ends. Germline loops: CDR1 MNHEY, CDR2 SVGAGI. The CDR3 sequence is 13 residues long. Here the CDR3 DNA reads TGTGCCAGCAGTTATTCCGGGACCAAGCGGCAGTACGTC. It is translated as CASSYSGTKRQYV.

J is TRBJ2-5 and V is TRBV7-2; TRBD1 is a possible D gene (6 bases). Trimming took 4 bases from V and 2 from J, leaving 17 bases between them. CDR1 is SGHTA, CDR2 FQGNSA, per germline. There are 16 residues in the CDR3. The CDR3 loop is CASSSLRGTEQETQYF. The DNA for the CDR3 is TGTGCCAGCAGCTCCTTAAGGGGGACGGAACAAGAGACCCAGTACTTC. The whole variable domain, remainder taken from reference TRBV7-2 and TRBJ2-5, is GAGVSQSPSNKVTEKGKDVELRCDPISGHTALYWYRQSLGQGLEFLIYFQGNSAPDKSGLPSDRFSAERTGGSVSTLTIQRTQQEDSAVYLCASSSLRGTEQETQYFGPGTRLLVL.

The chain is built from TRBV6-5 and TRBJ2-7; D is unresolved. The germline V gene encodes CDR1 MNHEY and CDR2 SVGAGI. The CDR3 spans 14 residues. Deletions cut 0 bases from V and 2 bases from J, with 8 bases between. The CDR3 DNA sequence: TGTGCCAGCAGTTACTCGACCACTCCCTACGAGCAGTACTTC. Its translation: CASSYSTTPYEQYF.

This chain links TRBV6-2 or TRBV6-3 with TRBJ1-2; D is undetermined. This CDR3 is 14 amino acids long. Trimming stripped 4 bases from V and 0 bases from J, with 9 bases between. Germline V gene lookup returns CDR1 MNHEY and CDR2 SVGEGT. For the CDR3, the DNA is TGTGCCAGCAGTTGGACGGAAACTAACTATGGCTACACCTTC. Translation: CASSWTETNYGYTF.

The CDR3 DNA sequence: TGCGCCAGCAGCCAAGATGCCAGGGACCTCTCTGGAAACACCATATATTTT. Translation: CASSQDARDLSGNTIYF. The rearrangement uses TRBV4-3 and TRBJ1-3; D may be TRBD1 (5 bases). Per the germline V gene, CDR1 is LGHNA and CDR2 is YSLEER. CDR3 length: 17 amino acids. The V end was cut by 0 bases, the J end by 0 bases, with 12 bases between.

CDR3 in DNA: TGCGCCAGCAGCCAAGTGTTCGGGACAGGGAGCTACGAGCAGTACTTC. Its translation is CASSQVFGTGSYEQYF. The rearrangement links TRBV4-1 to TRBJ2-7, with 9 bases lining up with TRBD1. The germline gives CDR1 MGHRA, CDR2 YSYEKL. This CDR3 has 16 residues. V shed 1 base, J shed 3 bases, and the junction held 7 bases outside the gene matches.

Many counts were recorded for this clonotype. The V gene is TRBV2, the J gene TRBJ1-1, with D possibly TRBD1 on 6 matching bases. Deletions cut 6 bases from V and 4 bases from J, with 9 bases between. CDR1 and CDR2 (germline): SNHLY, FYNNEI. This CDR3 spans 12 amino acids. CDR3 in amino acids: CASRRGGTEAFF. Written as DNA, the CDR3 is TGTGCCAGCAGAAGGGGGGGCACTGAAGCTTTCTTT.

This clonotype was counted a few times. The chain couples TRBV7-2 to TRBJ2-7; D ambiguous. This CDR3 comprises 14 residues. V lost 5 bases and J lost 3, with 14 bases in between. CDR1 is SGHTA, CDR2 FQGNSA, per germline. The CDR3 loop is CASSTAGTNYEQYF. The CDR3 DNA reads as TGTGCCAGCAGCACAGCAGGTACGAACTACGAGCAGTACTTC.

A few counts support this clonotype. The chain couples TRBV15 to TRBJ1-4; the D gene is possibly TRBD1 (5 bases). Germline CDR1 LNHNV, CDR2 YYDKDF (reference sequence). V was pared by 6 bases and J by 0 bases, with 14 bases between. The CDR3 sequence is 16 residues long. The CDR3 spells CATRRDGHTTNEKLFF. The CDR3 coding sequence is TGTGCCACCAGAAGGGACGGCCACACAACTAATGAAAAACTGTTTTTT.